The 8 T cell receptor beta chains below come from one sample, sequenced in a study of T-cell reconstitution after alpha-beta-depleted transplantation in children. A TCRbeta library incorporating unique molecular identifiers was prepared. TCRdb processed the PCR reads anew with MiXCR; each CDR3 protein has one entry. The table includes 65,000 to 90,000 distinct CDR3 sequences, under 13% detected once. The sample consisted of PBMCs, taken before TCRalphabeta/CD19-depleted stem cell transplant. The receptor set was obtained from a boy younger than 18 with acute myeloid leukemia, due to receive a stem cell transplant.

This clonotype has at least ten counts. The CDR3 bases are TGTGCCAGCAGTGAAAACCCTGGTGCTGAAAAACTGTTTTTT. It translates to CASSENPGAEKLFF. This rearrangement joins TRBV25-1 to TRBJ1-4; the D is unclear. The CDR3 length is 14 residues. V dropped 2 bases and J dropped 7 bases, with 11 bases sitting between them. Germline V gene sequence: CDR1 MGHDK, CDR2 SYGVNS. The full variable domain, completed using reference TRBV25-1 and TRBJ1-4, is EADIYQTPRYLVIGTGKKITLECSQTMGHDKMYWYQQDPGMELHLIHYSYGVNSTEKGDLSSESTVSRIRTEHFPLTLESARPSHTSQYLCASSENPGAEKLFFGSGTQLSVL.

This clonotype was counted many times. This chain connects TRBV14 to TRBJ2-1, with 10 bases lining up with TRBD2. CDR1 is SGHDN and CDR2 is FVKESK in the germline V gene. The CDR3 is 14 residues long. Germline trimming cut 4 bases from V and 7 bases from J; bases unmatched to any gene: 4. The CDR3 here is CASSLWTSGNEQFF. CDR3 coding DNA: TGTGCCAGCAGCCTATGGACTAGCGGTAATGAGCAGTTCTTC.

This clonotype was picked up many times. The gene calls are TRBV20-1 and TRBJ2-4; D might be TRBD2 (5 bases). The CDR3 covers 13 residues. Trimming shortened V by 5 bases and J by 2 bases, and 10 bases separated the two germline ends. The germline CDR1 and CDR2 sequences are DFQATT and SNEGSKA (reference sequence). The CDR3 sequence: CSALRDSKNIQYF. As DNA, the CDR3 is TGCAGTGCTTTGAGGGATTCCAAAAACATTCAGTACTTC.

This clonotype was recorded many times. The V gene is TRBV5-8, the J gene TRBJ2-3; 10 bases align to TRBD1. The CDR3 sequence is 14 residues long. Germline lookup yields CDR1 SGHTS and CDR2 YDEGEE. V lost 7 bases to trimming and J lost 5 bases; unmatched junction nucleotides: 7. The CDR3 sequence: CASGGTGEGDTQYF. CDR3 in DNA: TGTGCCAGCGGAGGGACAGGGGAGGGAGATACGCAGTATTTT.

This clonotype was seen ten or more times. The CDR3 here is CASSYGAQGEQYV. In DNA, the CDR3 is TGTGCCAGCAGTTACGGGGCCCAGGGCGAGCAGTACGTC. This rearrangement joins TRBV6-6 to TRBJ2-7; D may be TRBD1 (5 bases). Looked up from germline, CDR1 is MNHNY and CDR2 is SVGAGI (reference sequence). Trimming cost V 2 bases and J 6 bases, with 11 bases left between them. The CDR3 runs 13 residues.

This clonotype has ten or more counts. The chain recombines TRBV7-9 with TRBJ2-2; the D is unclear. CDR1 and CDR2 from the germline V gene are SEHNR and FQNEAQ (reference sequence). CDR3 size: 14 residues. V dropped 4 bases and J dropped 5 bases, with 11 bases sitting between them. In DNA form, the CDR3 reads TGTGCCAGCAGCTCCCACCTGGGGACCGGGGAGCTGTTTTTT. It yields the protein CASSSHLGTGELFF.

This clonotype was observed a handful of times. The rearrangement joins TRBV29-1 to TRBJ2-3; 9 nucleotides align to TRBD1. Germline CDR1 reads SQVTM; CDR2 reads ANQGSEA. J gave up 3 bases and V 6 bases, and 7 bases lay outside the gene matches. The CDR3 runs to 14 residues. The CDR3 sequence is CSVTGTGKTDTQYF. The CDR3 DNA reads TGCAGCGTGACCGGGACAGGGAAGACAGATACGCAGTATTTT.

Regarding this clonotype: It may be a read error: a sequence one base away is much more abundant. The rearrangement joins TRBV5-1 to TRBJ2-2, with D tentatively TRBD2 (5 bases). V lost 0 bases, J lost 1 base, and 13 bases lay in between. Germline V gene sequence: CDR1 SGHRS, CDR2 YFSETQ. There are 17 residues in the CDR3. CDR3 sequence: CASSLGLTGMNTGELFF. The CDR3 DNA reads TGCGCCAGCAGCTTGGGACTAACGGGAATGAACACCGGGGAGCTGTTTTTT.